A selection of T cell receptor beta chains follows, all from one sample in a study of shared clonotypes between healthy human individuals. Here immunoSEQ multiplex PCR was the method, and the copy in TCRdb shows in-frame clones only, minus some. The repertoire includes about 1 million clones, 65% to 80% of them detected once, and less than 1.5% sits in the top ten. Sample: memory CD4+ T cells sorted from blood. The source is a man between 18 and 35 years old in good health. CDR3s include the opening cysteine and the closing phenylalanine or tryptophan. D genes are given only for firm matches. Clone size, where shown, is once, few, many, or a class for clones that have expanded.

>TRBV19|NA|TRBJ1-1|NA
CASSQGTNTEAFF
TGTGCCAGCTCTCAGGGGACGAACACTGAAGCTTTCTTT
>TRBV5-1|NA|TRBJ2-4|few
CASSLEQGSKNIQYF
TGCGCCAGCAGCTTGGAACAGGGATCCAAAAACATTCAGTACTTC
>TRBV2|NA|TRBJ2-3|NA
CASSDWQRLADTQYF
TGTGCCAGCAGTGACTGGCAGCGTCTCGCAGATACGCAGTATTTT
>TRBV27|NA|TRBJ1-2|NA
CASIGNKKDGYTF
TGTGCCAGCATCGGTAATAAAAAGGATGGCTACACCTTC
>TRBV6-6|NA|TRBJ2-1|NA
CASSYSRSGSYNEQFF
TGTGCCAGCAGTTACTCCCGTTCTGGCTCCTACAATGAGCAGTTCTTC
>TRBV6-5|TRBD1|TRBJ2-7|few
CASSPGTGGEQYF
TGTGCCAGCAGCCCCGGGACAGGGGGCGAGCAGTACTTC
>TRBV2|NA|TRBJ1-5|NA
CASSDRGSNQPQHF
TGTGCCAGCAGTGACAGGGGTAGCAATCAGCCCCAGCATTTT
>TRBV5-5|TRBD1|TRBJ1-1|NA
CASSYLRGPTEAFF
TGTGCCAGCAGCTACCTTAGGGGGCCTACTGAAGCTTTCTTT
>TRBV7-2|NA|TRBJ2-1|once
CASSPRGAGLAEQFF
TGTGCCAGCAGCCCTAGAGGGGCGGGGCTGGCGGAGCAGTTCTTC
>TRBV7-2|TRBD1|TRBJ1-4|once
CASSGGQGGLREKLFF
TGTGCCAGCAGCGGAGGACAGGGGGGGTTACGAGAAAAACTGTTTTTT
>TRBV5-1|NA|TRBJ1-1|NA
CASSGIQGAGNTEAFF
TGCGCCAGCAGCGGGATACAGGGTGCAGGGAACACTGAAGCTTTCTTT
>TRBV5-5|NA|TRBJ2-5|NA
CASSSGSGRSAQYF
TGTGCCAGCAGCTCGGGGTCCGGGAGATCGGCCCAGTACTTC
>TRBV10-1|NA|TRBJ1-4|NA
CASSDASGGKLFF
TGCGCCAGCAGTGATGCTAGCGGGGGAAAACTGTTTTTT
>TRBV2|TRBD1|TRBJ1-4|once
CASSEMTGGEKLFF
TGTGCCAGCAGTGAAATGACAGGGGGTGAAAAACTGTTTTTT
>TRBV6-5|NA|TRBJ1-1|NA
CASRTTTGFEAFF
TGTGCCAGCAGAACTACTACAGGCTTTGAAGCTTTCTTT
>TRBV18|NA|TRBJ2-3|NA
CASSPGRTDTQYF
TGTGCCAGCTCACCCGGTCGCACAGATACGCAGTATTTT
>TRBV30|NA|TRBJ1-1|NA
CAWSGRRDTEAFF
TGTGCCTGGAGCGGGAGAAGGGACACTGAAGCTTTCTTT
>TRBV12-5|NA|TRBJ1-2|NA
CASGLGTGYGYTF
TGTGCTAGTGGTTTGGGTACAGGGTATGGCTACACCTTC
>TRBV27|NA|TRBJ1-1|NA
CASILKGGRSTEAFF
TGTGCCAGCATCCTCAAGGGGGGGCGAAGCACTGAAGCTTTCTTT
>TRBV5-1|TRBD1|TRBJ2-5|NA
CASSLEGQGRGETQYF
TGCGCCAGCAGCTTGGAGGGACAGGGAAGAGGAGAGACCCAGTACTTC
>TRBV6-6|TRBD2|TRBJ2-1|NA
CASRSTSDRQFF
TGTGCCAGCAGGTCAACTAGCGATCGGCAGTTCTTC
>TRBV7-2|NA|TRBJ1-5|NA
CASSAGQRQPQHF
TGTGCCAGCAGCGCCGGACAGAGGCAGCCCCAGCATTTT
>TRBV2|TRBD1|TRBJ2-3|few
CASSEVGTGPTDTQYF
TGTGCCAGCAGTGAGGTGGGGACAGGCCCCACAGATACGCAGTATTTT
>TRBV10-2|TRBD1|TRBJ2-7|NA
CASGDWGTGWSYEQYF
TGCGCCAGCGGGGATTGGGGGACAGGGTGGTCCTACGAGCAGTACTTC
>TRBV4-1|TRBD1|TRBJ2-3|NA
CASSHPGTGVDTQYF
TGCGCCAGCAGCCACCCCGGGACAGGGGTGGATACGCAGTATTTT
>TRBV7-8|TRBD1|TRBJ2-2|NA
CASIPPRRGLGGELFF
TGTGCCAGCATCCCCCCGCGCAGGGGGCTCGGCGGGGAGCTGTTTTTT
>TRBV7-2|NA|TRBJ1-2|NA
CASSHVGYGGYYGYTF
TGTGCCAGCAGCCACGTAGGTTACGGGGGGTACTATGGCTACACCTTC
>TRBV10-3|NA|TRBJ2-1|many
CAISESYEQFF
TGTGCCATCAGTGAGTCCTATGAGCAGTTCTTC
>TRBV19|TRBD1|TRBJ2-3|NA
CASRLDRGKGTQYF
TGTGCCAGTAGACTGGACAGGGGCAAGGGTACGCAGTATTTT
>TRBV28|NA|TRBJ2-7|NA
CASSKPRGTYEQYF
TGTGCCAGCAGTAAACCCAGGGGAACCTACGAGCAGTACTTC
>TRBV6-1|NA|TRBJ1-1|NA
CASSVYGDTEAFF
TGTGCCAGCAGTGTCTATGGGGACACTGAAGCTTTCTTT
>TRBV28|NA|TRBJ1-3|NA
CASSGSGLSGNTIYF
TGTGCCAGCAGTGGGTCCGGGCTTAGTGGAAACACCATATATTTT
>TRBV9|TRBD2|TRBJ2-2|NA
CASRTSGTAGELFF
TGTGCCAGCAGGACTAGCGGGACCGCCGGGGAGCTGTTTTTT
>TRBV11-2|NA|TRBJ2-1|NA
CASSLNAIVQFF
TGTGCCAGCAGCTTAAACGCAATAGTGCAGTTCTTC
>TRBV11-2|NA|TRBJ2-1|NA
CASSLGTRGGGSNNEQFF
TGTGCCAGCAGCTTGGGTACCCGAGGCGGGGGCTCGAACAATGAGCAGTTCTTC
>TRBV30|NA|TRBJ2-5|NA
CAWSDSGSGETQYF
TGTGCCTGGAGTGACTCTGGGAGCGGAGAGACCCAGTACTTC
>TRBV19|NA|TRBJ1-3|NA
CASSIIAGSGNTIYF
TGTGCCAGTAGTATAATCGCTGGCTCTGGAAACACCATATATTTT
>TRBV5-1|NA|TRBJ2-5|NA
CASSLTGSRETQYF
TGCGCCAGCAGCTTAACAGGGTCCAGGGAGACCCAGTACTTC
>TRBV7-2|NA|TRBJ2-2|NA
CASSLEGVGELFF
TGTGCCAGCAGCTTAGAGGGGGTCGGGGAGCTGTTTTTT
>TRBV10-3|TRBD2|TRBJ2-7|few
CASGGGGGSYEQYF
TGTGCCTCCGGAGGCGGGGGGGGATCCTACGAGCAGTACTTC
>TRBV11-2|TRBD2|TRBJ2-1|NA
CASSPGLAGVDEQFF
TGTGCCAGCAGCCCCGGACTAGCGGGAGTGGATGAGCAGTTCTTC
>TRBV7-9|TRBD1|TRBJ2-7|NA
CASSLRGQGARGEQYF
TGTGCCAGCAGCTTGCGGGGACAGGGGGCTAGAGGCGAGCAGTACTTC
>TRBV19|TRBD1|TRBJ2-7|NA
CASSTPGTVYEQYF
TGTGCCAGTAGTACGCCAGGGACAGTCTACGAGCAGTACTTC
>TRBV5-4|TRBD1|TRBJ1-2|NA
CASRSGQGSYYGYTF
TGTGCCAGCAGATCCGGACAGGGGTCATACTATGGCTACACCTTC
>TRBV11-2|TRBD2|TRBJ2-1|NA
CASSLGLAGGEQFF
TGTGCCAGCAGCTTAGGGCTAGCGGGGGGAGAGCAGTTCTTC
>TRBV5-4|NA|TRBJ1-3|NA
CASSLEGLGGNTIYF
TGTGCCAGCAGCTTGGAAGGATTAGGTGGAAACACCATATATTTT
>TRBV15|NA|TRBJ2-7|NA
CATSREGQSYEQYF
TGTGCCACCAGCCGGGAGGGACAGTCCTACGAGCAGTACTTC
>TRBV2|TRBD1|TRBJ1-6|NA
CASSPGQGGYSPLHF
TGTGCCAGCAGCCCGGGACAGGGAGGGTATTCACCCCTCCACTTT
>TRBV28|NA|TRBJ1-2|NA
CASSRGNGYGYTF
TGTGCCAGCAGTCGCGGGAATGGCTATGGCTACACCTTC